This passage covers 2 T cell receptor beta chains from one sample sequenced in a study of response to subunit inactivated influenza vaccine. TCRdb analysed the RT-PCR reads with MiXCR anew, one entry per CDR3 protein. The sample includes just under 550,000 distinct CDR3 sequences, approximately 20% of them seen just once. These data were likewise used in another study, on T cells expressing NK-cell markers. That source adds: cDNA encoding TCR beta was synthesized via 5'RACE template switching incorporating UMIs.

The material sequenced was CD4+ T cells sorted from PBMCs, taken about 12 days after vaccination. These receptors came from a man aged 50-60 years who received an inactivated influenza vaccine.

The chain is built from TRBV20-1 and TRBJ1-1, with no clear D. CDR3 size: 11 residues. Germline V lookup: CDR1 DFQATT, CDR2 SNEGSKA (reference sequence). Trimming took 2 bases from V and 4 from J, leaving 5 bases between them. CDR3 DNA: TGCAGTGCTAGAATGGGCACTGAAGCTTTCTTT. This encodes CSARMGTEAFF.

Ten or more counts support this clonotype. This chain uses TRBV12-3 or TRBV12-4 with TRBJ1-4; D may be TRBD1 (6 bases). Trimming took off 7 bases at V and 8 bases at J, with 14 bases between the two ends. The CDR3 covers 13 residues. This CDR3 is CASTAGEWEKLFF. In DNA form, the CDR3 reads TGTGCCAGCACCGCAGGGGAATGGGAAAAACTGTTTTTT.